This T cell receptor (beta chain) was captured in a study of blood T cell repertoires in COVID-19. Study as a whole: Spain, Italy and the United States supplied samples that represented acute and convalescent COVID-19. Nucleic acid was either cDNA or gDNA, and it came from T cells, B-cell-depleted T cells, or PBMCs.

The CDR3 sequence is 18 residues long. Authors' methods: Amplification with reference gene primers provided the estimates of nucleated cell counts. Data came from immunoSEQ multiplex PCR; TCRdb stores just in-frame clones and leaves some out. V, J and clone size reflect that table, while D and trimming were determined from the DNA. The sample carries 130,000 to 150,000 clones, roughly three quarters recorded once. The sequencing sample was made of peripheral blood. The chain has TRBV1 and TRBJ2-1; no DNA check was done on the table's D call, TRBD2. TRBV1 is a pseudogene. The receptor was derived from a woman in her sixties or seventies with acute or convalescent COVID-19. CDR3 DNA: TGCACCAGCAGCCAAGTACCCCCCACTAGCGGGAGTTTTAATGAGCAGTTCTTC. It specifies CTSSQVPPTSGSFNEQFF.